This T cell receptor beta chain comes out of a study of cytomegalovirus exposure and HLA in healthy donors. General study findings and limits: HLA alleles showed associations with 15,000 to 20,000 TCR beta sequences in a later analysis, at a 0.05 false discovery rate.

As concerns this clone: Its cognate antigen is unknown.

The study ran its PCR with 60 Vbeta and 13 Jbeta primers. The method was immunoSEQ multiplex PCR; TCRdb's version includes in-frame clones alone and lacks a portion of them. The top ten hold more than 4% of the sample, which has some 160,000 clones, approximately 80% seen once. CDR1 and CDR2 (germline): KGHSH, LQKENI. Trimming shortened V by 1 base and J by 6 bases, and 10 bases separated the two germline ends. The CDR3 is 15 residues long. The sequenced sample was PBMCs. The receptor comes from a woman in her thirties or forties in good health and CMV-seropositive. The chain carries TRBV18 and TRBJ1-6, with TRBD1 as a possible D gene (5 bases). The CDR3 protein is CASSPRGGGNSPLHF. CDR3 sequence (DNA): TGTGCCAGCTCACCACGCGGGGGAGGTAATTCACCCCTCCACTTT.